This T cell receptor beta chain was captured in a study of shared clonotypes between healthy human individuals. It was across several immunoSEQ plates that each subset's genomic DNA was evenly split. Using immunoSEQ multiplex PCR, the repertoire was profiled, and TCRdb retains in-frame clones only, with some absent. The data hold some 470,000 clones, with around 80% observed a single time. Whole-study findings and limits: Few donors restricted represented genetic and exposure-history diversity. Donor clonotype sharing was expected to depend on sequencing depth.

The V gene lost 5 bases and the J gene lost 5 bases, with 10 bases spanning the gap. Germline V gene sequence: CDR1 SGHTA, CDR2 FQGNSA. The CDR3 loop spans 13 amino acids. Points on this clone: Antigen specificity is unknown. A far bigger clonotype differs at one base, so this is likely a read error.

The TCR sequence derives from a woman aged 35 to 49 in good health. Some clones in this sample may be carry-over from other donors' samples. The sample was PBMCs. The genes are TRBV7-2 and TRBJ1-5, with D possibly being TRBD1 (5 bases). The CDR3 protein is CASSVRGDQPQHF. For the CDR3, the DNA is TGTGCCAGCAGCGTAAGGGGTGATCAGCCCCAGCATTTT. Variable domain in full (rest from reference TRBV7-2 and TRBJ1-5): GAGVSQSPSNKVTEKGKDVELRCDPISGHTALYWYRQSLGQGLEFLIYFQGNSAPDKSGLPSDRFSAERTGGSVSTLTIQRTQQEDSAVYLCASSVRGDQPQHFGDGTRLSIL.